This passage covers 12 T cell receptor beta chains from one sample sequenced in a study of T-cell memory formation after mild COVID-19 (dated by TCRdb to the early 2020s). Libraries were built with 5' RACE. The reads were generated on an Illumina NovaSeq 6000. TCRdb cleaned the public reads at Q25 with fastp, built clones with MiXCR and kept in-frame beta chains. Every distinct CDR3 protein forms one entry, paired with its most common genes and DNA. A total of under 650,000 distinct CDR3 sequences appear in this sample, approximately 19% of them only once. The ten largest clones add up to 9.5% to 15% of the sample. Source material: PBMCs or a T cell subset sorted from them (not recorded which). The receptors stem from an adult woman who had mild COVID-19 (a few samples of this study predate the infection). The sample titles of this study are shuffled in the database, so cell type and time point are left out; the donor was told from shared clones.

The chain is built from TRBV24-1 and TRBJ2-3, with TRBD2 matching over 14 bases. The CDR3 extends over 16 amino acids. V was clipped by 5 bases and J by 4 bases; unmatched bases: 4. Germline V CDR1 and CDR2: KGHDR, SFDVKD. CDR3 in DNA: TGTGCCACCAGTGTACGACTAGCGGGAGGGGCAGATACGCAGTATTTT. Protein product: CATSVRLAGGADTQYF.

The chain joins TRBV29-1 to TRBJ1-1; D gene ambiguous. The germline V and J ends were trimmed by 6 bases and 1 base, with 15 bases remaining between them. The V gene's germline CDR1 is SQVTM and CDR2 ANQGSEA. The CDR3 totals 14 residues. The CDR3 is CSVRPRAGNTEAFF. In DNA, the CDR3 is TGCAGCGTCCGCCCCCGGGCGGGGAACACTGAAGCTTTCTTT.

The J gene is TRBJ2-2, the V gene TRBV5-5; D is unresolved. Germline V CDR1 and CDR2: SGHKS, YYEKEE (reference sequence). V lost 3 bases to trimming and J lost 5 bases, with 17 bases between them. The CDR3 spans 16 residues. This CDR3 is CASSSPAGLRTGELFF. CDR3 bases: TGTGCCAGCAGCTCACCAGCAGGCCTTAGGACCGGGGAGCTGTTTTTT.

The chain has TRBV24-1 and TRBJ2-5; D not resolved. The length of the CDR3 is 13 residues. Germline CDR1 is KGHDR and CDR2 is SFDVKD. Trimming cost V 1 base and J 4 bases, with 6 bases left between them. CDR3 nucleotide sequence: TGTGCCACCAGTGATTTCGAAGGAGAGACCCAGTACTTC. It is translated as CATSDFEGETQYF.

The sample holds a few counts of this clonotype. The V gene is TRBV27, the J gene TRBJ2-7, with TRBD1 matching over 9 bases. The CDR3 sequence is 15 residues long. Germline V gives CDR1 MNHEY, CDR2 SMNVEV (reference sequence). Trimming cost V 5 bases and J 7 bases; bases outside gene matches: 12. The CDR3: CASSQAGQGLREQYF. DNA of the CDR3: TGTGCCAGCAGTCAGGCGGGACAGGGCTTGAGGGAGCAGTACTTC.

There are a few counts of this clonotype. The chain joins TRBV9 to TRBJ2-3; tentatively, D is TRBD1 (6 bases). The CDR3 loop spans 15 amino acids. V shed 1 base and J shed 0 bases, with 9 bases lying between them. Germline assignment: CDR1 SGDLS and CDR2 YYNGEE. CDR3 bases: TGTGCCAGCAGCGTATGGGGGCACAGCACAGATACGCAGTATTTT. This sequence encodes CASSVWGHSTDTQYF.

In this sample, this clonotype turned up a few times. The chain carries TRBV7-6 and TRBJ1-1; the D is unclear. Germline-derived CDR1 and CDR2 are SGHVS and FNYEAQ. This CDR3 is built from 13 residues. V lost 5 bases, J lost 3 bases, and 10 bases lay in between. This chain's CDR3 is CASSTQRDTEAFF. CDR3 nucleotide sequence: TGTGCCAGCAGCACCCAAAGAGACACTGAAGCTTTCTTT.

This chain's CDR3 is CASSQPRGLAGVNGETQYF. The CDR3 DNA reads TGCGCCAGCAGCCAACCCAGAGGGCTAGCGGGGGTCAACGGAGAGACCCAGTACTTC. The chain uses TRBV4-1 and TRBJ2-5, with 10 nucleotides matching TRBD2. Per germline, CDR1 MGHRA and CDR2 YSYEKL. V shed 2 bases and J 4 bases; nucleotides not matched to a gene: 16. The CDR3 covers 19 residues.

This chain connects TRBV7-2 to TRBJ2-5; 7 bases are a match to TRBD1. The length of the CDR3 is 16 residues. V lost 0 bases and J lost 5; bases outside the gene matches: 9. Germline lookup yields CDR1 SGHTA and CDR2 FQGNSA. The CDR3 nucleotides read TGTGCCAGCAGCTTAGCGTTGGCAGGGGGACGGGAGACCCAGTACTTC. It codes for CASSLALAGGRETQYF. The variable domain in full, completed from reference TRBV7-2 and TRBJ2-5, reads GAGVSQSPSNKVTEKGKDVELRCDPISGHTALYWYRQSLGQGLEFLIYFQGNSAPDKSGLPSDRFSAERTGGSVSTLTIQRTQQEDSAVYLCASSLALAGGRETQYFGPGTRLLVL.

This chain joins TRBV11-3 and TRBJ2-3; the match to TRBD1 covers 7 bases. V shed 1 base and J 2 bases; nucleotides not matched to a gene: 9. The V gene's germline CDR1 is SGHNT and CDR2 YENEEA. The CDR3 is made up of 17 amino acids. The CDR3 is CASSLAPPGQATDTQYF. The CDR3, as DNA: TGTGCCAGCAGCTTAGCCCCCCCCGGACAGGCCACAGATACGCAGTATTTT.

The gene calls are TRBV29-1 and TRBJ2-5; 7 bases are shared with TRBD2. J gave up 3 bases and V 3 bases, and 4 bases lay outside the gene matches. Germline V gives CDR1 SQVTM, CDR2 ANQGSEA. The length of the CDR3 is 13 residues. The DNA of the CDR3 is TGCAGCGTTGAGGGTCTAGCGGAAGAGACCCAGTACTTC. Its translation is CSVEGLAEETQYF. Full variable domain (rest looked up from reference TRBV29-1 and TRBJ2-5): SAVISQKPSRDICQRGTSLTIQCQVDSQVTMMFWYRQQPGQSLTLIATANQGSEATYESGFVIDKFPISRPNLTFSTLTVSNMSPEDSSIYLCSVEGLAEETQYFGPGTRLLVL.

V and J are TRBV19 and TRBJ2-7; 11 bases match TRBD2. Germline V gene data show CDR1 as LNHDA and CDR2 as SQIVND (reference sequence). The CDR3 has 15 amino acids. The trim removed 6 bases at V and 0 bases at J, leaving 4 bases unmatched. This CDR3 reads CASSHLAGGSYEQYF. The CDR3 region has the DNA TGTGCCAGTAGCCACCTAGCGGGGGGCTCCTACGAGCAGTACTTC.